Reported below is one T cell receptor beta chain. Germline CDR1 is KGHSH and CDR2 is LQKENI. The CDR3 contains 13 residues. The trim removed 6 bases at V and 5 bases at J, leaving 6 bases unmatched. These data originate in a study of shared clonotypes between healthy human individuals. Only in-frame clones appear in the TCRdb table, and some are missing; sequencing was by immunoSEQ multiplex PCR. Among more than 2,000,000 clones listed, 85% to 95% were seen once. The chain joins TRBV18 to TRBJ2-5; 7 bases align to TRBD2. Sequencing input: naive CD4+ T cells from PBMCs. The sample's subset: CD45RA+ positively selected. The sequence was obtained from a man younger than 35 in good health. Some clones in this sample may be carry-over from other donors' samples. The CDR3 sequence: CASSAFGRETQYF. The CDR3 DNA sequence: TGTGCCAGCTCCGCTTTCGGGAGGGAGACCCAGTACTTC.